This T cell receptor beta chain was found in a study of regulatory T cells in long-lasting Graves disease. Regarding time point: newly diagnosed GD, antithyroid drugs for less than 3 months. The TCR library was prepared using RNA isolated from PBMCs. From germline, CDR1 is KGHSH and CDR2 LQKENI. V shed 3 bases, J shed 0 bases, and the junction held 6 bases outside the gene matches. The CDR3 consists of 16 residues. Library construction for TCR beta used iRepertoire HTBI primers and Arm-PCR of CDR3 regions. TCRdb re-derived calls from the multiplex PCR reads in MiXCR, one entry per CDR3 protein. Of 680,000 or so distinct CDR3 sequences listed, roughly 16% are singletons. This same sample was also part of a study on T cells in Graves' hyperthyroidism and ophthalmopathy.

The chain is built from TRBV18 and TRBJ2-7, with 9 bases lining up with TRBD1. The sequence was collected from a woman aged 30 to 39 with Graves disease. The sequenced sample was peripheral blood mononuclear cells (PBMCs), obtained at new diagnosis, from a patient treated with antithyroid drugs. The CDR3 spells CASSPLRDRVSYEQYF. CDR3 bases: TGTGCCAGCTCACCGCTCCGGGACAGGGTCTCCTACGAGCAGTACTTC.